The entry below gives a single TCR beta chain sequence along with its context. Version v3.0 of the immunoSEQ assay ran at survey level. Only in-frame clones appear in the TCRdb table, and some are missing; sequencing was by immunoSEQ multiplex PCR. The sample includes roughly 34,000 clones, approximately 84% of them seen just once. These data belong to a study of long-term antiretroviral therapy in people with HIV. This sequence originates from a woman aged 25 to 39 with HIV. Specimen: unsorted PBMCs, collected roughly 2.9 years before starting antiretroviral therapy.

The CDR3 sequence is CASSPPPGTEGNTIYF. For the CDR3, the DNA is TGTGCCAGCTCACCACCCCCGGGGACAGAAGGAAACACCATATATTTT. The chain combines TRBV18 with TRBJ1-3; TRBD1 matches 7 bases. The CDR3 extends over 16 amino acids. The V gene end was trimmed by 0 bases and the J gene end by 4 bases; junction bases not matched to a gene: 6. Per the germline V gene, CDR1 is KGHSH and CDR2 is LQKENI.